This T cell receptor (beta chain) was identified in a study of T cells expressing NK-cell markers. Whole-study context: Repertoire data for TCR beta were derived from sorted T cells (CD3+CD56+NKG2C+, CD3+CD56+NKG2C- and CD3+CD56-NKG2C+). Findings and caveats of the study: Four of the donors also had these clonotypes leading their CD3+CD56-NKG2C+ fraction. NKG2C+ dominant clonotypes from about 6 donors made up about 1.0-8% of CD8+ T cells.

The CDR3 runs to 15 residues. Germline V gene data show CDR1 as MNHNS and CDR2 as SASEGT. TCRdb reworked the 5' RACE reads into one entry per CDR3 protein, no DNA. Across about 440,000 distinct CDR3 sequences, the top ten clones capture 7.3% of the sample. Remarks on this clonotype: Antigen specificity is unknown.

The chain links TRBV6-1 to TRBJ1-1; without DNA, the TCRdb call of TRBD1 cannot be checked. This sequence originates from a woman between 18 and 69 years old in good health. What was sequenced was blood T cells: a sorted CD56 or NKG2C T cell subset, CD4+ or CD8+ T cells, or bulk PBMC T cells (not recorded which). This CDR3 reads CASSPLRGPNTEAFF.